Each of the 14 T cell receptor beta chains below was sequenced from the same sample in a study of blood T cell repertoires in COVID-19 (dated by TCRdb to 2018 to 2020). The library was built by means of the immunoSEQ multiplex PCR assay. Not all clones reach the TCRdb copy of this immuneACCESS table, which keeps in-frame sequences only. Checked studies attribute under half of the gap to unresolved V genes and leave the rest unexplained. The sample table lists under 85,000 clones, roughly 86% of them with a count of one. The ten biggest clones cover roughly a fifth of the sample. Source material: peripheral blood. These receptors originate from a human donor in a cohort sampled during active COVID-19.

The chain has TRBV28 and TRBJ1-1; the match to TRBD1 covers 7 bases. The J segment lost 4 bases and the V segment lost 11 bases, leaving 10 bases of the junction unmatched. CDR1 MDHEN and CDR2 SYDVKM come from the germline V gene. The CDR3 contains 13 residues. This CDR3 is CAGQQGMLTEAFF. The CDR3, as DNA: TGTGCCGGCCAACAGGGGATGCTCACTGAAGCTTTCTTT.

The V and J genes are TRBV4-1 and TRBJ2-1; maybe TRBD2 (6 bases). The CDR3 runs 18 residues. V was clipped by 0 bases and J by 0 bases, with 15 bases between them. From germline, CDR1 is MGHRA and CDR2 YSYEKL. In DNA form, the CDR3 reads TGCGCCAGCAGCCAAGAAACGGACTACCCCAGCTCCTACAATGAGCAGTTCTTC. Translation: CASSQETDYPSSYNEQFF.

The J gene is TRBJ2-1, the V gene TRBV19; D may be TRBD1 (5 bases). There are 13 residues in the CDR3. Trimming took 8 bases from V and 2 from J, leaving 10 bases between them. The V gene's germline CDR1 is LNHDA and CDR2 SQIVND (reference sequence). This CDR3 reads CASGATTYNEQFF. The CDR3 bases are TGTGCCAGTGGGGCCACTACCTACAATGAGCAGTTCTTC.

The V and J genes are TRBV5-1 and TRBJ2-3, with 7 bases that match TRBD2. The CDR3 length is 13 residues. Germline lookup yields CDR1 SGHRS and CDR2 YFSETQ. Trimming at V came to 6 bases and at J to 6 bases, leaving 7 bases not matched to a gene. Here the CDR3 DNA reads TGCGCCAGCACTACAGCGGGGCGCGATACGCAGTATTTT. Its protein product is CASTTAGRDTQYF.

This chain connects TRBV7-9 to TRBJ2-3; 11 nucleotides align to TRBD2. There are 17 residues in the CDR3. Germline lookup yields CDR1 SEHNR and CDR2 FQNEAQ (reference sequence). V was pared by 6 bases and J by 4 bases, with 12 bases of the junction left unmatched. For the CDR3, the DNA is TGTGCCAGCAGTCAGCTTAACGGACTAGCGGGTTCAGATACGCAGTATTTT. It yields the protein CASSQLNGLAGSDTQYF.

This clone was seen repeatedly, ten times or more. The CDR3 spells CASSFQGLNTEAFF. CDR3 bases: TGTGCCAGCAGTTTTCAGGGGTTGAACACTGAAGCTTTCTTT. This rearrangement joins TRBV27 to TRBJ1-1; the D gene is possibly TRBD1 (6 bases). This CDR3 has 14 amino acids. The V gene lost 3 bases and the J gene lost 0 bases, with 8 bases spanning the gap. Germline V gives CDR1 MNHEY, CDR2 SMNVEV (reference sequence).

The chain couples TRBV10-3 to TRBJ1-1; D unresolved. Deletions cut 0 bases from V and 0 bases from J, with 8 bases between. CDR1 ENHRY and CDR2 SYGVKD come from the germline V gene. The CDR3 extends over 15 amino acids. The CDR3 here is CAISESPGLNTEAFF. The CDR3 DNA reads TGTGCCATCAGTGAGTCCCCCGGGTTGAACACTGAAGCTTTCTTT.

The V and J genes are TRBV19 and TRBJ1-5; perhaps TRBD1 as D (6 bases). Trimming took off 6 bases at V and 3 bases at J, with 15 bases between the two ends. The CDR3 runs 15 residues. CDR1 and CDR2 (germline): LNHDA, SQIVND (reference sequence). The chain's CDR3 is CASRTRDISNQPQHF. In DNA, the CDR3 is TGTGCCAGTAGGACCCGGGACATCTCCAATCAGCCCCAGCATTTT.

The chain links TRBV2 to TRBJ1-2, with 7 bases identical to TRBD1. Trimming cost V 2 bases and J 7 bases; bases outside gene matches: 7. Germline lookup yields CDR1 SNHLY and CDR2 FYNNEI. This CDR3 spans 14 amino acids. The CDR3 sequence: CASSEWTGTGGYTF. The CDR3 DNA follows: TGTGCCAGCAGTGAATGGACAGGAACTGGTGGCTACACCTTC.

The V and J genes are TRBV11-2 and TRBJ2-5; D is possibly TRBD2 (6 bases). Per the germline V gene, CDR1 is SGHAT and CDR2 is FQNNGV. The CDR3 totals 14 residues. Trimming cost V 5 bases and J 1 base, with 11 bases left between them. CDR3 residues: CASSPGAGQETQYF. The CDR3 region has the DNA TGTGCCAGCAGCCCCGGAGCGGGCCAAGAGACCCAGTACTTC.

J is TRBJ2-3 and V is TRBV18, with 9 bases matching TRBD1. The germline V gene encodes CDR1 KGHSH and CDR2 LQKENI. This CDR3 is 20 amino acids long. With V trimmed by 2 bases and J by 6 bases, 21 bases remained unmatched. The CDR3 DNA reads TGTGCCAGCTCACCATCGGCGGGACAGGGAACCGCCACGAGGACGGATACGCAGTATTTT. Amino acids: CASSPSAGQGTATRTDTQYF.

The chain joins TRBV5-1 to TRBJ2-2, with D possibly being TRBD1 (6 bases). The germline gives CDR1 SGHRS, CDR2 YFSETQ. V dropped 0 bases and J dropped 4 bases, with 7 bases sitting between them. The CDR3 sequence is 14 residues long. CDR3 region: CASSLVRGTGELFF. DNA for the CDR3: TGCGCCAGCAGCTTGGTCAGGGGCACCGGGGAGCTGTTTTTT.

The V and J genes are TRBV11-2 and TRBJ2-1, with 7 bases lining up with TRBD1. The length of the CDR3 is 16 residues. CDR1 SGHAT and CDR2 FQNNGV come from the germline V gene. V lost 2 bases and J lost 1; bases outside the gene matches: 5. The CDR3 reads CASSLLRGRSYNEQFF. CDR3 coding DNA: TGTGCCAGCAGCTTACTAAGGGGGCGTTCCTACAATGAGCAGTTCTTC. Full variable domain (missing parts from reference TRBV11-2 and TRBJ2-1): EAGVAQSPRYKIIEKRQSVAFWCNPISGHATLYWYQQILGQGPKLLIQFQNNGVVDDSQLPKDRFSAERLKGVDSTLKIQPAKLEDSAVYLCASSLLRGRSYNEQFFGPGTRLTVL.

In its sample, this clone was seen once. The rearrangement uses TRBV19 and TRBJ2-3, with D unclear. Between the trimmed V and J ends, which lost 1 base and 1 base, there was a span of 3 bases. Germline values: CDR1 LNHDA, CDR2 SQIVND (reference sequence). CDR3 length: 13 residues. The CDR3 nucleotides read TGTGCCAGTAGTATAGCTCGCACAGATACGCAGTATTTT. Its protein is CASSIARTDTQYF.